Listed below are T cell receptor beta chains from one sample, sequenced in a study of T cells in Graves' hyperthyroidism and ophthalmopathy. TCRdb ran MiXCR on the multiplex PCR reads and lists one entry per CDR3 protein. The top ten hold around 4% of the sample, which has more than 500,000 distinct CDR3 sequences, approximately 15% seen once. Source material: blood. The receptors were gathered from a woman in her thirties or forties with Graves' ophthalmopathy. The conserved cysteine and the conserved F or W are not part of the CDR3 here.

V: TRBV3-1; CDR3: ASSPKAGIKEQY
V: TRBV6-5; CDR3: ASRRTGDLGEQY
V: TRBV12-3/TRBV12-4; CDR3: ASSLRRENQPQH
V: TRBV2; CDR3: ASRVQGAYEQY
V: TRBV7-2; CDR3: ASSLTSGVKNIQY
V: TRBV19; CDR3: ASSMNRGRGISNQPQH
V: TRBV30; CDR3: AWSSSGDQPQH
V: TRBV12-3/TRBV12-4; CDR3: ASSSETGGNSSPLH
V: TRBV19; CDR3: ASSNVPQGEETQY
V: TRBV14; CDR3: ASSSQVVTVYLSGANVLT
V: TRBV6-1; CDR3: ASRSQGNHQPQH
V: TRBV19; CDR3: ASSPQGVHGANVLT
V: TRBV9; CDR3: ASSARRGETQY
V: TRBV12-3/TRBV12-4; CDR3: ASSQMTGIAERNTIY
V: TRBV28; CDR3: ASRVTGGNSPLH
V: TRBV5-1; CDR3: ASSSGPRSHQPQH
V: TRBV27; CDR3: ASSAQGQRGYT
V: TRBV29-1; CDR3: SYRQGRYGAYEQY
V: TRBV6-1; CDR3: ASRRVGSGTAYGYT
V: TRBV5-4; CDR3: ASSLPSGGGTQY
V: TRBV7-2; CDR3: ASSPTGQGLRTYEQY
V: TRBV6-2/TRBV6-3; CDR3: ASSSVQGYTEAF
V: TRBV6-2/TRBV6-3; CDR3: ASSQTGLSEETQY
V: TRBV6-2/TRBV6-3; CDR3: ASRSELADKETQY
V: TRBV20-1; CDR3: SVRDRAGQPQH
V: TRBV29-1; CDR3: SVDIGTSGQETQY
V: TRBV28; CDR3: ASTSDPLWNEQY
V: TRBV19; CDR3: ASSIDFLGNTEAF
V: TRBV24-1; CDR3: ATSGTGAGGYT
V: TRBV12-3/TRBV12-4; CDR3: ASRRQGDQPQH
V: TRBV29-1; CDR3: SVVLAGTYEQY